This T cell receptor (beta chain) was captured in a study of tissue T cells after allogeneic stem cell transplantation. As to this clone: Its specificity is unknown. Germline and genes: mouse. The read comes to an end 1 residue before the CDR3 does, leaving the germline J gene to fill in the end.

Findings and limits, study-wide: This small cohort was clinically heterogeneous, and sampling depth was a limitation. TCR repertoires tracked anatomic similarity, regardless of disease or transplant status. Which tissue TCRs were alloreactive or antigen-specific was not determined. Some clones might be persisting host cells.

The CDR3 spans 13 residues. The germline V and J ends were trimmed by 1 base and 6 bases, with 8 bases remaining between them. In germline, CDR1 is SNHLY, CDR2 FYNGKV (reference sequence). Time point given: mouse harvest day 14 after allogeneic transplant. Each mouse received 10^7 T-cell-depleted marrow cells plus 10^6 splenic CD5+ T cells by tail vein. Tissues came from B6→BALB/c major-mismatch GVHD mice at day 7 or 14. Repertoires were generated with immunoSEQ multiplex PCR, while TCRdb's copy carries only in-frame clones and drops some. The table lists roughly 2,700 clones, about 44% of them singletons.

The sequenced sample consisted of lymph node tissue. This clonotype originated in a female BALB/c mouse given C57BL/6 T cells with graft-versus-host disease after an allogeneic hematopoietic cell transplant. V is TRBV3 and J is TRBJ2-4; TRBD2 might be the D (5 bases). CDR3 DNA (partial): TGTGCCAGCAGCTTAGGCTGGGCGAACACCTTGTAC. Translation: CASSLGWANTLY. The CDR3 reads in full as CASSLGWANTLYF.